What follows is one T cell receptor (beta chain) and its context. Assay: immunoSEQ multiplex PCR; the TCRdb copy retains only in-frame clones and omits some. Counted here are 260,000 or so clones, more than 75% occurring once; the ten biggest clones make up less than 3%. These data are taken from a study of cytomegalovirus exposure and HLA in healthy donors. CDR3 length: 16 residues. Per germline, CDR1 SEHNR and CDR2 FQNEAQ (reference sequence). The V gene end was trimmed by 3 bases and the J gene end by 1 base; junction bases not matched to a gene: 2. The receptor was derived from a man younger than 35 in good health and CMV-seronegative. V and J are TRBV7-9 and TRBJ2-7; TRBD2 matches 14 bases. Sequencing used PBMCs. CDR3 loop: CASSLGLAGESYEQYF. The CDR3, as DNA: TGTGCCAGCAGCTTGGGACTAGCGGGGGAATCCTACGAGCAGTACTTC.